This T cell receptor beta chain originates from a study of identical twins. Study conclusions and caveats: The study found weaker excess twin sharing in beta out-of-frame sequences.

V lost 8 bases and J lost 4, with 14 bases in between. CDR3 length: 13 residues. TCRdb used MiXCR to reprocess the 5' RACE reads, holding one entry per CDR3 protein. The table has approximately 500,000 distinct CDR3 sequences, about 15% seen once. On this clonotype itself: The target antigen is unknown.

These data are also associated with another study on yellow fever vaccine responses in identical twins.

This receptor was taken from a woman aged 18-29 years in good health. Sequencing used CD4+ T cells sorted from blood. The rearrangement uses TRBV12-3 or TRBV12-4 and TRBJ1-1; D unclear. The CDR3 DNA follows: TGTGCCAGCCTCCCCGCGAGTGGCACTGAAGCTTTCTTT. Translation: CASLPASGTEAFF.